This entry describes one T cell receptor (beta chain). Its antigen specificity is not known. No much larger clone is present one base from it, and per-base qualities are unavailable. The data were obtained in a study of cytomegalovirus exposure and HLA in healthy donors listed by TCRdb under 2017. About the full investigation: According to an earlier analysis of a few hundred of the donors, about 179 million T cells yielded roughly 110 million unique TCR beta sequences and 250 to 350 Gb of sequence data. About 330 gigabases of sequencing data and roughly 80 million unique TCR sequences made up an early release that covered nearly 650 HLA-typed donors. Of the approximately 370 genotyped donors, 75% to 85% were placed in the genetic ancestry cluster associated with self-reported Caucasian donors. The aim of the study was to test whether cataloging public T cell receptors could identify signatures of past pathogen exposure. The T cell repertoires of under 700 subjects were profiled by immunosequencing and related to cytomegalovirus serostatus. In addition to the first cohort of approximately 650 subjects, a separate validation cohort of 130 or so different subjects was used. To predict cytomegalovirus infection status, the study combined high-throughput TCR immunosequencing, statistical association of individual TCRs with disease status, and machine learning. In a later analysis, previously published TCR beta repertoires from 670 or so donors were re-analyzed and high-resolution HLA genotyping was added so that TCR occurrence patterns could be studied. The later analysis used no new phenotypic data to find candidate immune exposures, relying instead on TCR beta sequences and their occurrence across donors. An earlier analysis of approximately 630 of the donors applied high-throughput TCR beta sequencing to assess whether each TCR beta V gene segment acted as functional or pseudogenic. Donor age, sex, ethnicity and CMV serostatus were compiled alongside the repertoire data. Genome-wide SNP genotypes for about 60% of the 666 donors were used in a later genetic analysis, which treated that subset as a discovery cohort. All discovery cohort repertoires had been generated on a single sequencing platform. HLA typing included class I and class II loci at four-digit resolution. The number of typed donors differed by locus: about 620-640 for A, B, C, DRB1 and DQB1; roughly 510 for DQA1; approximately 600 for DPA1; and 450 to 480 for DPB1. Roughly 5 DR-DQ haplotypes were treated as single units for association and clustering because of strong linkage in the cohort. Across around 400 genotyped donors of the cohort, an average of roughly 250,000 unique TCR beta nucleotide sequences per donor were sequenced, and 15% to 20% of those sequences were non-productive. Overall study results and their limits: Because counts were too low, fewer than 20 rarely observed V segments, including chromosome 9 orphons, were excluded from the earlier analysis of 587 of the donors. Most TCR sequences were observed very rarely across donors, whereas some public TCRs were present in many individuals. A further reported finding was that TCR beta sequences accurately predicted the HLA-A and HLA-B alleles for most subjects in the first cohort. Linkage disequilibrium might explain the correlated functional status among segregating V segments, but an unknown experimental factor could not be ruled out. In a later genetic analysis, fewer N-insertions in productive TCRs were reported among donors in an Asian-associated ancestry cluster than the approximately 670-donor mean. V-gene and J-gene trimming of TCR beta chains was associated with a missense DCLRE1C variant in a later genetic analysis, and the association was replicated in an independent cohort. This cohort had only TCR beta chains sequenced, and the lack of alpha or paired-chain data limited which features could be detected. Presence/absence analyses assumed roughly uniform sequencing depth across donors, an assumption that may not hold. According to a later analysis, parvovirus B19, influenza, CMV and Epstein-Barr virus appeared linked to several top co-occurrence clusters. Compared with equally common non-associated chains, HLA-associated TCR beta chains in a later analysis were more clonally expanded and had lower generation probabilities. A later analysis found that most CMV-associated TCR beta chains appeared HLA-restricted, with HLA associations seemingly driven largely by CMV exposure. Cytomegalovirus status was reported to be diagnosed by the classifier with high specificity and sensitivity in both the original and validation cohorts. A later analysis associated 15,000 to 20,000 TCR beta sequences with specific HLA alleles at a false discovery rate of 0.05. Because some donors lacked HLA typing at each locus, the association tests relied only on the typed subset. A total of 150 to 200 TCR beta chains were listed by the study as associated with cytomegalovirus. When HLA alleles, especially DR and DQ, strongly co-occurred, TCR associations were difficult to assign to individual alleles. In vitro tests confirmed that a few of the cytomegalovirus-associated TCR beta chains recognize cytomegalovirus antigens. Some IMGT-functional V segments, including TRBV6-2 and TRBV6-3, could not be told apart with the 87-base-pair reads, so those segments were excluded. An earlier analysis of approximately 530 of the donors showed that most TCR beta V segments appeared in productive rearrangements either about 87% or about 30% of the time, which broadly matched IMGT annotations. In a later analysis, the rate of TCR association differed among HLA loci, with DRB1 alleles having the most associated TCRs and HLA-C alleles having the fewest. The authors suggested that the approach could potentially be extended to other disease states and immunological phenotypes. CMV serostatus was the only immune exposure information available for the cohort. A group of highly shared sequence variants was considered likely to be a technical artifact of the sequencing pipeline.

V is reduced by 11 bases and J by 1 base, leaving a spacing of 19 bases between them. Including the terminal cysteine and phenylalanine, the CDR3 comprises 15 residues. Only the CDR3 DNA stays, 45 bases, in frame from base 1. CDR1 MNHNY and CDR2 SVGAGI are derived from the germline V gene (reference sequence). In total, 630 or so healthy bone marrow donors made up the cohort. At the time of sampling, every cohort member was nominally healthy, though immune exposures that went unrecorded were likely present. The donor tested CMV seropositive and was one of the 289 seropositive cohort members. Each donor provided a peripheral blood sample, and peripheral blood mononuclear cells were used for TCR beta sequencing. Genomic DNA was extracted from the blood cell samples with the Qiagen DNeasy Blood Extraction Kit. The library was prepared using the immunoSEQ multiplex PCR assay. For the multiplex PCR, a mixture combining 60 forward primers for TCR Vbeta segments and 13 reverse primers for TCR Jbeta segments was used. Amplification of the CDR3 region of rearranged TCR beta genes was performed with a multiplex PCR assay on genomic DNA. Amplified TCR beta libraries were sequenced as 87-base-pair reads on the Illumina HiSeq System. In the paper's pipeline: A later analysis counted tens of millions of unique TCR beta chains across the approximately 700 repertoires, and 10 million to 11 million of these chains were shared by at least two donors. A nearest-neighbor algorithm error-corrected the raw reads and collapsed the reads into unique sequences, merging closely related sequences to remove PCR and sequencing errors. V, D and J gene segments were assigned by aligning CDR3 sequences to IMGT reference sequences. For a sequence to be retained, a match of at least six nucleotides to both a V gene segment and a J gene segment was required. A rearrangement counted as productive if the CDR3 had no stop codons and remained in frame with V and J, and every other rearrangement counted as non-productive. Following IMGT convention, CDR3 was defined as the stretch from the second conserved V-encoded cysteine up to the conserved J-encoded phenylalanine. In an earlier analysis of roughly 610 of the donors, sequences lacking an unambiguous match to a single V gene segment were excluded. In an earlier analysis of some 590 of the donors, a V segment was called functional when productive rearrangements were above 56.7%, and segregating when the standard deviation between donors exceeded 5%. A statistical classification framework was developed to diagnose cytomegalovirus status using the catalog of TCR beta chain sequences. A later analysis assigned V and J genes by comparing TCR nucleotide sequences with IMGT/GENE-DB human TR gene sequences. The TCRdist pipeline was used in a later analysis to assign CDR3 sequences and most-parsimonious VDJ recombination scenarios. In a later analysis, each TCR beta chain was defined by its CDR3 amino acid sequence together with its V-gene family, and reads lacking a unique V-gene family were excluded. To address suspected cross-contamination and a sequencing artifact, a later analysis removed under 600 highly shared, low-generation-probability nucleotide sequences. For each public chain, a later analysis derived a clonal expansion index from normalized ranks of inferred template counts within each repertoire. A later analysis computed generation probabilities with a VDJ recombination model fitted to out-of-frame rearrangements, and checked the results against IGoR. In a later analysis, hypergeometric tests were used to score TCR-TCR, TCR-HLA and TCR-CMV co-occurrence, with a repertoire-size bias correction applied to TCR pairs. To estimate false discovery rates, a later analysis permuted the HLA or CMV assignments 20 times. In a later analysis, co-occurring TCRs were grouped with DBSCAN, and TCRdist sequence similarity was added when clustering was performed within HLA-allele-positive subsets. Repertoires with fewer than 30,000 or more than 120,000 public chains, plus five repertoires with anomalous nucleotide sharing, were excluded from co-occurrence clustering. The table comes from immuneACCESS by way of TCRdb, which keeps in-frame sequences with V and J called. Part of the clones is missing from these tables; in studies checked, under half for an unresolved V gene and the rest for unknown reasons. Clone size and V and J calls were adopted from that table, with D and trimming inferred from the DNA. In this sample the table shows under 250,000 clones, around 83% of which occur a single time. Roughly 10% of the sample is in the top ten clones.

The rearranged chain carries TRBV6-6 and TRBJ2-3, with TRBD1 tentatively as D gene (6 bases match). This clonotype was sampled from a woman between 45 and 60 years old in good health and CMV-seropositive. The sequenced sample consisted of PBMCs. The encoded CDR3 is CAVTQGYFGTDTQYF. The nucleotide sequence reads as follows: TGTGCCGTAACACAGGGATATTTCGGCACAGATACGCAGTATTTT.